The 8 T cell receptor beta chains presented below share a single source sample, sequenced in a study of tumor and adjacent non-tumor tissue in lung cancer. TCRbeta libraries were built with three rounds of nested PCR, modified from ARM-PCR. TCRdb reprocessed the multiplex PCR reads with MiXCR, giving one entry per CDR3 protein. The table includes 48,000 or so distinct CDR3 sequences, around 60% detected once. This sample's RNA came from whole unsorted tissue. The normal lung tissue was taken more than 3 cm from the tumor edge. Specimen: distant non-tumor lung tissue. The receptors were gathered from a woman in her seventies with non-small cell lung cancer.

Note on this clonotype: One end of the junction fails to match germline, which may point to a read error. The chain uses TRBV15 and TRBJ2-2; a weak D match, TRBD1 (6 bases). This CDR3 comprises 16 residues. The V gene's germline CDR1 is LNHNV and CDR2 YYDKDF (reference sequence). The chain's CDR3 is CVTSRTQGFDTGELFF. In DNA form, the CDR3 reads TGTGTCACCAGCAGAACACAGGGTTTTGACACCGGGGAGCTGTTTTTT.

Details on this clonotype: This could be a read error, since a much larger clone is one nucleotide away. The rearrangement uses TRBV28 and TRBJ2-7, with D possibly matching TRBD2 (5 bases). CDR3 length equals 15 residues. CDR1 and CDR2 from the germline V gene are MDHEN and SYDVKM. The ends were cut back, 10 bases at V and 6 bases at J, with 25 bases in the middle. The CDR3 DNA follows: TGTGCCACTTCGAACGGGGATAGCCGAATGGTCGAGCAGTACTTC. Protein: CATSNGDSRMVEQYF.

As to this clonotype: Relative to the germline gene, one junction end is altered; a read error may explain this. The chain carries TRBV11-1 and TRBJ2-1; TRBD2 agrees at 8 bases. The CDR3 is 16 residues long. The V gene's germline CDR1 is SGHAT and CDR2 FQDESV (reference sequence). The chain's CDR3 is CASSLALAGPYSEQFF. The CDR3 nucleotides read TGTGCCAGTAGCTTAGCCCTAGCGGGCCCGTACAGTGAGCAGTTCTTC.

This clonotype turned up a few times. The V call is TRBV5-1, the J call TRBJ2-5; D is perhaps TRBD1 (5 bases). The CDR3 spans 16 residues. Germline V CDR1 and CDR2: SGHRS, YFSETQ. The ends were cut back, 0 bases at V and 2 bases at J, with 14 bases in the middle. The CDR3 DNA sequence: TGCGCCAGCAGCTTGGAAAGGACAAACTTTCAAGAGACCCAGTACTTC. Its protein product is CASSLERTNFQETQYF.

In the case of this clonotype: This may stem from a read error, because a much larger clone lies one nucleotide away. The chain recombines TRBV7-9 with TRBJ2-7; D remains unclear. From germline, CDR1 is SEHNR and CDR2 FQNEAQ (reference sequence). Trimming left V 4 bases short and J 5 bases short, with 18 bases between. This CDR3 contains 15 residues. The CDR3 DNA is TGTGCCAGCAGCTCCAAAAACATAGGGCTCGACGAGCAGTACTTC. The encoded protein is CASSSKNIGLDEQYF.

Points on this clonotype: Since the CDR3 does not end with the conserved phenylalanine or tryptophan, this likely comes from a read error. The chain couples TRBV28 to TRBJ1-2; TRBD1 might be the D (5 bases). Trimming removed 7 bases from V and 5 bases from J, with 17 bases in between. Germline V CDR1 and CDR2: MDHEN, SYDVKM. The length of the CDR3 is 14 residues. The CDR3 loop is CASNIGTDKYGYTL. CDR3 sequence (DNA): TGTGCCAGCAACATTGGGACGGATAAGTATGGCTACACCCTC.

A word on this clonotype: The CDR3 does not end in the conserved phenylalanine or tryptophan, so this is likely a read error. This sequence joins TRBV30 and TRBJ2-3; D is perhaps TRBD1 (7 bases). The CDR3 runs 13 residues. Germline V gives CDR1 GTSNPN, CDR2 SVGIG (reference sequence). The CDR3 is CAIRRGPTDTQYS. CDR3 bases: TGTGCTATCCGGAGGGGGCCAACAGATACGCAGTATTCT.

The V and J genes are TRBV6-2 or TRBV6-3 and TRBJ2-1, with D unresolved. Germline CDR1 and CDR2: MNHEY and SVGEGT. V was clipped by 5 bases and J by 5 bases, with 19 bases between them. The CDR3 length is 16 residues. The CDR3 nucleotides read TGTGCCAGCAGTGACCCCACGGCAGGCCTTGACAATGAGCAGTTCTTC. Amino acid sequence: CASSDPTAGLDNEQFF.